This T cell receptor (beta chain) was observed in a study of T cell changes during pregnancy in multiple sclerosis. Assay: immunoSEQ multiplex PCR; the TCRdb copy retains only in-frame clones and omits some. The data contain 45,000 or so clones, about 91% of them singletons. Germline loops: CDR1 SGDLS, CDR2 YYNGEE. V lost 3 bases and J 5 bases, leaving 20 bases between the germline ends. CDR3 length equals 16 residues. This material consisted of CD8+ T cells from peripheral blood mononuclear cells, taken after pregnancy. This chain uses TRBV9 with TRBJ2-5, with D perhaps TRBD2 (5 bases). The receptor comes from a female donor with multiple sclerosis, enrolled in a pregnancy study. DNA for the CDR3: TGTGCCAGCAGCGGACCCGGGAACGGAGCCGGTGAGACCCAGTACTTC. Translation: CASSGPGNGAGETQYF.